What follows are 15 T cell receptor beta chains derived from one specimen sequenced in a study of T cell responses to AZD1222 COVID-19 vaccine. Repertoires were generated with immunoSEQ multiplex PCR, while TCRdb's copy carries only in-frame clones and drops some. The sample yields some 140,000 clones, 88% seen once. Sequencing used peripheral blood, obtained on day 0 of AZD1222 vaccination. The receptors shown here come from an adult in good health.

Written as DNA, the CDR3 is TGTGCCAGCAGGCAAAGGTGGCAGCCCCAGCATTTT. Translation: CASRQRWQPQHF. The J gene is TRBJ1-5, the V gene TRBV6-6; D gene ambiguous. Germline lookup yields CDR1 MNHNY and CDR2 SVGAGI (reference sequence). The ends were cut back, 6 bases at V and 7 bases at J, with 10 bases in the middle. The CDR3 runs 12 residues.

The chain is built from TRBV4-1 and TRBJ1-1; 9 bases line up with TRBD1. The CDR3 length is 16 residues. Germline CDR1 and CDR2: MGHRA and YSYEKL. J gave up 4 bases and V 4 bases, and 10 bases lay outside the gene matches. CDR3 sequence (DNA): TGCGCCAGCAGCCGGACCTCGGGACAGGGCGGCACTGAAGCTTTCTTT. Its protein product is CASSRTSGQGGTEAFF.

CDR3 bases: TGTGCCAGCAGCGCCGACCGCACAGATACGCAGTATTTT. Protein product: CASSADRTDTQYF. The chain recombines TRBV7-9 with TRBJ2-3; unclear D gene. The CDR3 is 13 amino acids. In germline, CDR1 is SEHNR, CDR2 FQNEAQ (reference sequence). Trimming removed 5 bases at V and 1 base at J, with 7 bases between. Using reference TRBV7-9 and TRBJ2-3 for the parts outside the CDR3, the full variable domain is DTGVSQNPRHKITKRGQNVTFRCDPISEHNRLYWYRQTLGQGPEFLTYFQNEAQLEKSRLLSDRFSAERPKGSFSTLEIQRTEQGDSAMYLCASSADRTDTQYFGPGTRLTVL.

The V gene is TRBV5-4, the J gene TRBJ1-1, with D possibly TRBD1 on 5 matching bases. Germline CDR1 reads SGHNT; CDR2 reads YYREEE (reference sequence). The CDR3 contains 12 residues. V lost 4 bases and J lost 5, with 9 bases in between. CDR3 amino acids: CASSDKGTEAFF. CDR3 coding DNA: TGTGCCAGCAGCGATAAGGGGACTGAAGCTTTCTTT.

CDR3 sequence: CASIPDRDSYEQYF. The CDR3, as DNA: TGTGCCAGCATTCCCGACAGGGATTCCTACGAGCAGTACTTC. The rearrangement joins TRBV6-5 to TRBJ2-7, with 7 nucleotides matching TRBD1. There are 14 residues in the CDR3. The ends lost 7 bases at V and 1 base at J; junction bases unmatched: 7. Germline CDR1 MNHEY, CDR2 SVGAGI.

The V and J genes are TRBV7-6 and TRBJ1-5, with D possibly matching TRBD1 (5 bases). The CDR3 spans 15 residues. Trimming removed 5 bases from V and 2 bases from J, with 13 bases in between. Germline V gene sequence: CDR1 SGHVS, CDR2 FNYEAQ. The CDR3: CASSPTGVGNQPQHF. In DNA form, the CDR3 reads TGTGCCAGCAGCCCAACGGGGGTGGGCAATCAGCCCCAGCATTTT. The complete variable domain, with remaining parts taken from reference TRBV7-6 and TRBJ1-5, reads GAGVSQSPRYKVTKRGQDVALRCDPISGHVSLYWYRQALGQGPEFLTYFNYEAQQDKSGLPNDRFSAERPEGSISTLTIQRTEQRDSAMYRCASSPTGVGNQPQHFGDGTRLSIL.

This clone appeared a few times. V usage is TRBV7-9 and J usage is TRBJ1-1; D is unresolved. Deletions cut 6 bases from V and 1 base from J, with 9 bases between. This CDR3 contains 13 residues. The germline CDR1 and CDR2 sequences are SEHNR and FQNEAQ (reference sequence). The CDR3 loop is CASRTNGNTEAFF. The CDR3 DNA sequence: TGTGCCAGCAGAACAAACGGGAACACTGAAGCTTTCTTT.

This clone was found once. J is TRBJ2-7 and V is TRBV9; D possibly corresponds to TRBD1 (5 bases). Germline assignment: CDR1 SGDLS and CDR2 YYNGEE. The CDR3 has 13 residues. V dropped 1 base and J dropped 6 bases, with 11 bases sitting between them. The CDR3 DNA follows: TGTGCCAGCAGCGTATCCAGGGTGAGCGAGCAGTACTTC. Its translation is CASSVSRVSEQYF.

The chain employs TRBV19 and TRBJ2-2; D not certain. Per germline, CDR1 LNHDA and CDR2 SQIVND (reference sequence). The CDR3 sequence is 14 residues long. The V end was cut by 2 bases, the J end by 0 bases, with 4 bases between. This CDR3 is CASSIHANTGELFF. CDR3 sequence (DNA): TGTGCCAGTAGTATACACGCGAACACCGGGGAGCTGTTTTTT.

V usage is TRBV6-5 and J usage is TRBJ2-5, with TRBD1 identical over 7 bases. CDR1 is MNHEY and CDR2 is SVGAGI in the germline V gene. This CDR3 has 14 residues. Trimming took 6 bases from V and 5 from J; bases not matched to a gene: 9. The CDR3 reads CASSPRGSSETQYF. The CDR3 nucleotides are TGTGCCAGCAGCCCCAGGGGGTCGTCGGAGACCCAGTACTTC.

The chain employs TRBV7-3 and TRBJ2-2, with a weak D call TRBD2 (5 bases). The CDR3 covers 15 residues. CDR1 and CDR2 from the germline V gene are SGHTA and FQGTGA. The V and J ends lost 4 bases and 5 bases respectively, with 14 bases between them. The CDR3 DNA sequence: TGTGCCAGCAGCTCGGGGTCCTCGGGGACCGGGGAGCTGTTTTTT. Amino acids: CASSSGSSGTGELFF.

This chain joins TRBV10-2 and TRBJ1-5, with a weak D call TRBD1 (5 bases). V dropped 0 bases and J dropped 1 base, with 13 bases sitting between them. The CDR3 loop spans 17 amino acids. From germline, CDR1 is WSHSY and CDR2 SAAADI. CDR3: CASSESGGRTSNQPQHF. The CDR3 bases are TGCGCCAGCAGTGAGTCGGGGGGACGTACCAGCAATCAGCCCCAGCATTTT.

The chain recombines TRBV6-5 with TRBJ1-3; D remains unclear. In germline, CDR1 is MNHEY, CDR2 SVGAGI. This CDR3 is built from 12 residues. Between the trimmed V and J ends, which lost 11 bases and 0 bases, there was a span of 8 bases. CDR3 sequence reads: CAVVDSGNTIYF. CDR3 sequence (DNA): TGTGCCGTAGTGGACTCTGGAAACACCATATATTTT.

V gene TRBV6-5 combines with J gene TRBJ1-2; 9 nucleotides line up with TRBD1. CDR3 length: 15 residues. The ends lost 1 base at V and 2 bases at J; junction bases unmatched: 2. Germline CDR1 is MNHEY and CDR2 is SVGAGI. CDR3 nucleotides: TGTGCCAGCAGTTACTGGACAGGGGAGAACTATGGCTACACCTTC. Translation gives CASSYWTGENYGYTF.

V gene TRBV5-1 combines with J gene TRBJ2-2; TRBD1 matches 10 bases. Trimming at V came to 3 bases and at J to 6 bases, leaving 11 bases not matched to a gene. The CDR3 consists of 17 residues. Germline V lookup: CDR1 SGHRS, CDR2 YFSETQ. The CDR3 loop reads CASSYGPDRGSAGELFF. The DNA of the CDR3 is TGCGCCAGCAGCTATGGCCCGGACAGGGGGTCGGCCGGGGAGCTGTTTTTT.